The T cell receptor (beta chain) under discussion was sequenced for a study of CD8 T cells in Susac syndrome. This clonotype was seen just once. Per germline, CDR1 DFQATT and CDR2 SNEGSKA (reference sequence). V lost 5 bases, J lost 1 base, and 9 bases stayed unmatched. The CDR3 sequence is 15 residues long. RNA, at about 0.45 to 1 ug, was reverse transcribed with random hexamers. Via MiXCR, TCRdb re-called the immunoSEQ multiplex PCR reads, giving one row per CDR3 protein. This table has about 150,000 distinct CDR3 sequences, 95% appearing once. The TCR was taken from a human donor with Susac syndrome. The chain is built from TRBV20-1 and TRBJ2-7; 9 bases are shared with TRBD2. The sequenced sample was CD4+ T cells from PBMCs. The DNA of the CDR3 is TGCAGTGCTCCACGAGAGCGGGAGGTTTCCTACGAGCAGTACTTC. It is translated as CSAPREREVSYEQYF.